This T cell receptor (beta chain) appears in the sequencing data of a study of blood T cell repertoires in COVID-19. In the study overall: Samples taken during acute and convalescent COVID-19 were collected in the United States, Italy and Spain. PBMCs, B-cell-depleted T cells, or T cells were the source of the cDNA or gDNA that made up the material.

In the study's own analysis: For nucleated cells, counts were estimated from reference gene primer amplification. This table comes from immunoSEQ multiplex PCR, and its TCRdb copy is limited to in-frame clones, with some not included. Clonal size and the V and J genes are those of that table, whereas D and trimming came from the DNA. The data hold some 150,000 clones, with about 83% observed a single time. The CDR3 contains 16 residues. CDR1 is MGHRA, CDR2 YSYEKL, per germline. V was clipped by 3 bases and J by 3 bases; unmatched bases: 7. This chain connects TRBV4-1 to TRBJ1-4, with 7 bases that match TRBD1. The sequencing sample was made of peripheral blood. The receptor was isolated from a woman at least 80 years old with acute or convalescent COVID-19. In DNA, the CDR3 is TGCGCCAGCAGCCACGCTTCCAGGGGGGCTAATGAAAAACTGTTTTTT. Its translation: CASSHASRGANEKLFF.